This TCR beta chain was captured in a study of control samples from healthy donors and cancer patients. Germline CDR1 SGHNT, CDR2 YENEEA. Trimming removed 5 bases from V and 0 bases from J, with 8 bases in between. This CDR3 is built from 14 residues. Method: immunoSEQ multiplex PCR; TCRdb's copy keeps in-frame clones and lacks some. Found here are around 110,000 clones, 75% to 90% of them singletons; the top ten hold 1.1%. The sequence was obtained from a woman in her fifties or sixties with colorectal cancer. Sequencing input: PBMCs. This sequence joins TRBV11-3 and TRBJ1-3; D is unclear. CDR3 bases: TGTGCCAGCAGCCAACGGAGCTCTGGAAACACCATATATTTT. Encoded protein: CASSQRSSGNTIYF.